Below are 28 T cell receptor beta chains sequenced from a single sample in a study of CD8 T cells in ankylosing spondylitis. TCRdb reanalysed the 5' RACE reads using MiXCR and keeps one entry per CDR3 protein. The sample has some 200,000 distinct CDR3 sequences, 9.5% to 15% seen once. The material sequenced was blood, either unsorted or a sorted T cell fraction (not recorded which). The receptors here all came from a male donor with ankylosing spondylitis or in good health (not recorded which).

The chain combines TRBV29-1 with TRBJ2-3, with 10 nucleotides matching TRBD2. V lost 3 bases to trimming and J lost 2 bases; unmatched junction nucleotides: 8. The length of the CDR3 is 16 residues. The germline CDR1 and CDR2 sequences are SQVTM and ANQGSEA. CDR3 nucleotide sequence: TGCAGCGTTGAGGGTATTAGCGGGGGGACCACAGATACGCAGTATTTT. This gives the protein CSVEGISGGTTDTQYF.

The V call is TRBV7-9, the J call TRBJ2-1; D is unclear. The CDR3 covers 16 residues. Trimming took off 6 bases at V and 0 bases at J, with 15 bases between the two ends. The germline V gene encodes CDR1 SEHNR and CDR2 FQNEAQ (reference sequence). The CDR3 spells CASSPQAHSSYNEQFF. Written as DNA, the CDR3 is TGTGCCAGCAGTCCCCAGGCGCACAGCTCCTACAATGAGCAGTTCTTC.

The chain couples TRBV5-1 to TRBJ2-5; 12 bases line up with TRBD1. The ends lost 4 bases at V and 5 bases at J; junction bases unmatched: 3. CDR3 length: 14 residues. Looked up from germline, CDR1 is SGHRS and CDR2 is YFSETQ. The CDR3 loop reads CASSGTGGAETQYF. CDR3 nucleotide sequence: TGCGCCAGCAGCGGGACAGGGGGCGCGGAGACCCAGTACTTC.

In its sample, this clonotype was seen many times. The gene calls are TRBV20-1 and TRBJ2-2; possible D gene TRBD1, 6 bases. The germline CDR1 and CDR2 sequences are DFQATT and SNEGSKA (reference sequence). The CDR3 is made up of 14 amino acids. V lost 3 bases and J 2 bases, leaving 10 bases between the germline ends. The CDR3 nucleotides are TGCAGTGCTAGCCCAGGGGCAAACACCGGGGAGCTGTTTTTT. Amino acids: CSASPGANTGELFF.

This clonotype was seen at least ten times. The chain has TRBV12-3 or TRBV12-4 and TRBJ1-2; D is undetermined. The CDR3 contains 14 residues. The V end lost 1 base, the J end lost 2 bases, and 8 bases lay between the germline ends. Here the CDR3 DNA reads TGTGCCAGCAGTTTAGGGGAGGGAAACTATGGCTACACCTTC. It translates to CASSLGEGNYGYTF.

This clonotype was seen more than once but under ten times. The gene calls are TRBV5-1 and TRBJ1-1; D is possibly TRBD1 (6 bases). The CDR3 loop spans 14 amino acids. Looked up from germline, CDR1 is SGHRS and CDR2 is YFSETQ. Trimming took 3 bases from V and 4 from J, leaving 13 bases between them. CDR3 loop: CASSYRVDGTEAFF. CDR3 coding DNA: TGCGCCAGCAGCTACAGGGTCGACGGCACTGAAGCTTTCTTT.

This clonotype was seen a handful of times. V is TRBV6-1 and J is TRBJ1-1; D gene uncertain. This CDR3 has 10 residues. V lost 11 bases and J lost 6, with 10 bases in between. Germline lookup yields CDR1 MNHNS and CDR2 SASEGT. The CDR3 spells CAARGPEAFF. DNA of the CDR3: TGTGCCGCGCGCGGACCTGAAGCTTTCTTT.

This chain uses TRBV11-3 with TRBJ2-7, with unresolved D. Trimming cost V 4 bases and J 6 bases, with 16 bases left between them. This CDR3 comprises 14 residues. Germline lookup yields CDR1 SGHNT and CDR2 YENEEA. The CDR3 loop reads CASSSALGTSEQYF. Written as DNA, the CDR3 is TGTGCCAGCAGCTCCGCACTCGGTACCTCCGAGCAGTACTTC.

The rearrangement links TRBV6-1 to TRBJ2-1, with 12 bases identical to TRBD2. V shed 5 bases, J shed 7 bases, and the junction held 9 bases outside the gene matches. Per the germline V gene, CDR1 is MNHNS and CDR2 is SASEGT. This CDR3 is built from 16 residues. The CDR3 region has the DNA TGTGCCAGCAGTACCCCGACTAGCGGGAGCATAAATGAGCAGTTCTTC. The encoded protein is CASSTPTSGSINEQFF.

This clonotype appeared a few times. The chain recombines TRBV5-1 with TRBJ1-1; 7 bases are a match to TRBD1. CDR1 and CDR2 (germline): SGHRS, YFSETQ. This CDR3 has 15 residues. V gave up 0 bases and J gave up 2 bases; unmatched junction bases: 4. CDR3 sequence reads: CASSLEAGGNTEAFF. In DNA form, the CDR3 reads TGCGCCAGCAGCTTGGAGGCAGGGGGAAACACTGAAGCTTTCTTT.

This clonotype has ten or more counts. The chain uses TRBV5-1 and TRBJ2-3; possible D gene TRBD2, 6 bases. This CDR3 has 15 residues. Trimming took 0 bases from V and 3 from J, leaving 11 bases between them. Germline V gene data show CDR1 as SGHRS and CDR2 as YFSETQ. CDR3 in DNA: TGCGCCAGCAGCTTGGACCGGGAGTGGACAGATACGCAGTATTTT. Its protein product is CASSLDREWTDTQYF.

This clonotype was seen only a few times. The rearrangement joins TRBV9 to TRBJ2-2; no clear D. Per the germline V gene, CDR1 is SGDLS and CDR2 is YYNGEE. This CDR3 comprises 16 residues. V was clipped by 4 bases and J by 7 bases, with 20 bases between them. CDR3 residues: CASSSFRLPSSGELFF. In DNA, the CDR3 is TGTGCCAGCAGCTCCTTCCGACTCCCTAGTAGCGGGGAGCTGTTTTTT.

This rearrangement joins TRBV14 to TRBJ2-7; D not resolved. The CDR3 has 16 amino acids. The ends were cut back, 0 bases at V and 2 bases at J, with 14 bases in the middle. CDR1 is SGHDN and CDR2 is FVKESK in the germline V gene. CDR3: CASSQDFPQSTYEQYF. CDR3 nucleotides: TGTGCCAGCAGCCAAGATTTCCCACAGAGCACCTACGAGCAGTACTTC.

The V gene is TRBV6-5, the J gene TRBJ1-2; a weak D match, TRBD1 (5 bases). CDR1 and CDR2 from the germline V gene are MNHEY and SVGAGI. The CDR3 totals 14 residues. The V gene lost 0 bases and the J gene lost 8 bases, with 13 bases spanning the gap. The CDR3 here is CASSYSITGEGYTF. The CDR3 region has the DNA TGTGCCAGCAGTTACTCGATCACAGGCGAAGGCTACACCTTC.

The chain uses TRBV30 and TRBJ2-3; no clear D gene. V dropped 4 bases and J dropped 2 bases, with 7 bases sitting between them. The CDR3 spans 12 residues. The V gene's germline CDR1 is GTSNPN and CDR2 SVGIG (reference sequence). CDR3 in amino acids: CAWTHITDTQYF. As DNA, the CDR3 is TGTGCCTGGACGCATATCACAGATACGCAGTATTTT.

This clonotype was seen a handful of times. The chain combines TRBV2 with TRBJ2-1, with D possibly TRBD2 on 5 matching bases. CDR1 SNHLY and CDR2 FYNNEI come from the germline V gene. This CDR3 is built from 12 residues. V lost 6 bases and J 10 bases, leaving 13 bases between the germline ends. The DNA for the CDR3 is TGTGCCAGCAGATGGACTCAAGGGGAGCAGTTCTTC. As protein: CASRWTQGEQFF.

The J gene is TRBJ1-3, the V gene TRBV4-2; TRBD1 is a possible D gene (5 bases). The CDR3 covers 19 residues. In germline, CDR1 is LGHNA, CDR2 YNFKEQ. Trimming removed 1 base at V and 3 bases at J, with 22 bases between. In DNA form, the CDR3 reads TGTGCCAGCAGCCAAGTAGGGGAACTACCACTTAGGGGTGGAAACACCATATATTTT. Its translation: CASSQVGELPLRGGNTIYF.

In the case of this clonotype: The junction departs from the called germline gene at one end, perhaps through a read error. The V gene is TRBV11-2, the J gene TRBJ2-3; no clear D gene. Germline CDR1 reads SGHAT; CDR2 reads FQNNGV. The CDR3 length is 13 residues. CDR3 protein: CASSLGSTDTLYF. For the CDR3, the DNA is TGTGCCAGCAGCTTAGGAAGCACAGATACGCTGTATTTT. The full variable domain, with the rest looked up from reference TRBV11-2 and TRBJ2-3, is EAGVAQSPRYKIIEKRQSVAFWCNPISGHATLYWYQQILGQGPKLLIQFQNNGVVDDSQLPKDRFSAERLKGVDSTLKIQPAKLEDSAVYLCASSLGSTDTLYFGPGTRLTVL.

The chain couples TRBV7-6 to TRBJ2-3, with a weak D call TRBD2 (5 bases). Germline CDR1 reads SGHVS; CDR2 reads FNYEAQ. There are 18 residues in the CDR3. The V gene lost 5 bases and the J gene lost 2 bases, with 23 bases spanning the gap. The CDR3 region is CASSQRATSGLITDTQYF. CDR3 coding DNA: TGTGCCAGCAGCCAGAGGGCTACCAGCGGTCTAATCACAGATACGCAGTATTTT.

The chain carries TRBV6-5 and TRBJ1-6; D gene uncertain. Trimming removed 0 bases at V and 7 bases at J, with 16 bases between. This CDR3 spans 17 amino acids. Per germline, CDR1 MNHEY and CDR2 SVGAGI. The CDR3 DNA is TGTGCCAGCAGTTACTCGATGGCCCCGAAGGACAATTCACCCCTCCACTTT. It codes for CASSYSMAPKDNSPLHF.

At least ten counts were recorded for this clonotype. The chain joins TRBV11-3 to TRBJ2-4; TRBD2 aligns across 11 bases. Per germline, CDR1 SGHNT and CDR2 YENEEA. This CDR3 spans 15 amino acids. V shed 6 bases, J shed 8 bases, and the junction held 9 bases outside the gene matches. CDR3 in amino acids: CASSSPGTSGDIQYF. Written as DNA, the CDR3 is TGTGCCAGCAGTTCCCCTGGGACTAGCGGTGACATTCAGTACTTC.

This clonotype was observed many times. The chain employs TRBV6-1 and TRBJ2-3; D might be TRBD2 (5 bases). In germline, CDR1 is MNHNS, CDR2 SASEGT. The CDR3 has 13 residues. V was shortened by 5 bases and J by 4 bases, with 10 bases between the two germline ends. CDR3 sequence (DNA): TGTGCCAGCAGTCCCGGAGGTGCAGATACGCAGTATTTT. It encodes CASSPGGADTQYF.

This clonotype was observed at least ten times. The CDR3, as DNA: TGTGCCAGCAGTCCTACAGGGGTACCTGGTGAAAAACTGTTTTTT. This gives the protein CASSPTGVPGEKLFF. The chain joins TRBV27 to TRBJ1-4, with TRBD1 identical over 7 bases. In germline, CDR1 is MNHEY, CDR2 SMNVEV (reference sequence). The trim removed 5 bases at V and 7 bases at J, leaving 10 bases unmatched. This CDR3 is built from 15 residues.

The chain employs TRBV5-6 and TRBJ2-5, with no clear D. V was clipped by 2 bases and J by 5 bases, with 13 bases between them. CDR1 and CDR2 (germline): SGHDT, YYEEEE. This CDR3 contains 14 residues. The CDR3 region is CASSFWGGGETQYF. The DNA of the CDR3 is TGTGCCAGCAGCTTTTGGGGTGGCGGTGAGACCCAGTACTTC. Together with reference TRBV5-6 and TRBJ2-5, the CDR3 gives the full variable domain: DAGVTQSPTHLIKTRGQQVTLRCSPKSGHDTVSWYQQALGQGPQFIFQYYEEEERQRGNFPDRFSGHQFPNYSSELNVNALLLGDSALYLCASSFWGGGETQYFGPGTRLLVL.

This clonotype was counted only a few times. V and J are TRBV4-1 and TRBJ2-7; 8 bases match TRBD1. The junction had 10 bases not matched to a gene; V was cut back by 4 bases and J by 5 bases. The CDR3 has 15 residues. Germline-derived CDR1 and CDR2 are MGHRA and YSYEKL. Here the CDR3 DNA reads TGCGCCAGCAGCCTAATATCCGAGACAGGGGACGAGCAGTACTTC. This encodes CASSLISETGDEQYF.

The chain recombines TRBV29-1 with TRBJ1-2; D is unresolved. The CDR3 has 11 amino acids. Germline V gives CDR1 SQVTM, CDR2 ANQGSEA. V gave up 4 bases and J gave up 7 bases, with 10 bases separating them. Here the CDR3 DNA reads TGCAGCGTTGTAGTCATGGGTGGCTACACCTTC. Translation: CSVVVMGGYTF.

This clonotype has just a few counts. This rearrangement joins TRBV7-9 to TRBJ2-7; weak D call: TRBD1 (5 bases). In germline, CDR1 is SEHNR, CDR2 FQNEAQ (reference sequence). V was cut by 1 base and J by 3 bases, with 10 bases left in between. This CDR3 region has 14 residues. The CDR3 bases are TGTGCCAGCAGCTTAGATGCTAGGGGCTACGAGCAGTACTTC. Amino acids: CASSLDARGYEQYF.

This clonotype was seen repeatedly, ten times or more. The gene calls are TRBV12-3 or TRBV12-4 and TRBJ2-3, with 8 bases lining up with TRBD1. V lost 8 bases, J lost 3 bases, and 4 bases stayed unmatched. CDR3 length: 13 residues. CDR3 in amino acids: CASDRGRTDTQYF. The CDR3 DNA follows: TGTGCCAGCGACAGGGGAAGGACAGATACGCAGTATTTT.